This T cell receptor (beta chain) is drawn from a study of blood T cell repertoires in COVID-19. In the original analysis: The authors estimated nucleated cell counts from reference gene primer amplification. This table comes from immunoSEQ multiplex PCR, and its TCRdb copy is limited to in-frame clones, with some not included. The D gene and trimming were derived from the DNA, and the V and J assignments and clone size from that table. The sample has approximately 470,000 clones; 75% to 90% are singletons. As to this clone: Other DNA sequences in the same sample also yield this CDR3.

This CDR3 contains 16 residues. Trimming removed 5 bases from V and 4 bases from J; junction bases left unmatched: 7. CDR1 LNHDA and CDR2 SQIVND come from the germline V gene (reference sequence). The chain joins TRBV19 to TRBJ2-1, with 11 bases aligning to TRBD2. Source material: peripheral blood. The source is a human donor in a cohort sampled during active COVID-19. This chain's CDR3 is CASSSLAGGPYNEQFF. For the CDR3, the DNA is TGTGCCAGTAGTTCATTAGCGGGAGGGCCTTACAATGAGCAGTTCTTC.